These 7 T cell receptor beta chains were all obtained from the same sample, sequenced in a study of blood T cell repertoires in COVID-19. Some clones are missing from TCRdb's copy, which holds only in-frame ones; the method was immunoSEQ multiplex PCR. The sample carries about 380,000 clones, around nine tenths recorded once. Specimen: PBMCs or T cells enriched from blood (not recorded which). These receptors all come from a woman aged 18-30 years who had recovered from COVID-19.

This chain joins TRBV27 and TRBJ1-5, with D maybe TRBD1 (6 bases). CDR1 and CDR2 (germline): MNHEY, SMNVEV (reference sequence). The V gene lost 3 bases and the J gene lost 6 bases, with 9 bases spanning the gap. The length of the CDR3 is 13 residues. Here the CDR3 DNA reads TGTGCCAGCAGTTTGGGGACACTTCAGCCCCAGCATTTT. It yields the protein CASSLGTLQPQHF.

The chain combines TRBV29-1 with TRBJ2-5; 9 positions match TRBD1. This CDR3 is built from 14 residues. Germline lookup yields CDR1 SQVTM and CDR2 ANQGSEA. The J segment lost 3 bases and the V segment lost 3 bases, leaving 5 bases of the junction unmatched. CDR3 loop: CSVETGQGEETQYF. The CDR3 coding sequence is TGCAGCGTTGAGACGGGACAGGGAGAAGAGACCCAGTACTTC.

Here the CDR3 DNA reads TGTGCCAGTGATCAAGGGGGCTCGCAGTATTTT. Translated, it gives CASDQGGSQYF. The rearrangement uses TRBV19 and TRBJ2-3, with 7 bases lining up with TRBD1. Germline CDR1 LNHDA, CDR2 SQIVND (reference sequence). The CDR3 has 11 amino acids. Unmatched junction bases numbered 6, after V lost 8 bases and J lost 10 bases.

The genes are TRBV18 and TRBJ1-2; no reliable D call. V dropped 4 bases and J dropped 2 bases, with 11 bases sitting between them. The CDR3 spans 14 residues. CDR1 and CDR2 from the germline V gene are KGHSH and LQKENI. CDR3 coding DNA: TGTGCCAGCTCACGGGAGGTTGAAAACTATGGCTACACCTTC. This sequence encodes CASSREVENYGYTF.

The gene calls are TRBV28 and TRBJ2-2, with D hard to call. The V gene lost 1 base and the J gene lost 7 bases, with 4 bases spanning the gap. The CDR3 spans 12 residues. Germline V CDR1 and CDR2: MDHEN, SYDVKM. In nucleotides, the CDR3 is TGTGCCAGCAGTTTATTCGGCGGGGAGCTGTTTTTT. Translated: CASSLFGGELFF.

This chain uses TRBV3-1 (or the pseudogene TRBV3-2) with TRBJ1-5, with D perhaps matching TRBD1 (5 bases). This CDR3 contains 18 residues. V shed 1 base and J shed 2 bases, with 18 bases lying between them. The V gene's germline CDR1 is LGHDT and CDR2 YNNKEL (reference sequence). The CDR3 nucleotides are TGTGCCAGCAGCCAAGTAGGAGGGGCCGGAAGGGGCAATCAGCCCCAGCATTTT. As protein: CASSQVGGAGRGNQPQHF.

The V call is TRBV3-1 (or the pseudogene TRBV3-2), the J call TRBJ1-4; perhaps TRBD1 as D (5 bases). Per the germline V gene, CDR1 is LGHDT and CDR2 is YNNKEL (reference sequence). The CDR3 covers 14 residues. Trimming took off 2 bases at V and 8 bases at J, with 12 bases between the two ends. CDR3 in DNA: TGTGCCAGCAGCCAACTCGGACAAAGGGAAAAACTGTTTTTT. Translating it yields CASSQLGQREKLFF.